Presented here are 24 T cell receptor beta chains from one specimen sequenced in a study of PD-1 blockade in classical Hodgkin lymphoma. Time point reported: cycle 4 day 1 (C4D1), after five to seven weeks of nivolumab. Relapses following autologous stem cell transplantation were seen in all patients, with brentuximab vedotin exposure varying. Clones were sequenced by immunoSEQ multiplex PCR, and TCRdb holds only the in-frame ones, with some missing. Counted here are around 57,000 clones, roughly 86% occurring once; the ten biggest clones make up roughly 7%. The sequencing used peripheral blood mononuclear cells (PBMCs), collected before the fourth cycle of nivolumab. These receptor sequences come from a human donor with classical Hodgkin lymphoma.

This clone is a singleton in its sample. J is TRBJ2-2 and V is TRBV15; D remains unclear. This CDR3 spans 15 amino acids. The V and J ends lost 0 bases and 4 bases respectively, with 9 bases between them. Germline CDR1 is LNHNV and CDR2 is YYDKDF (reference sequence). The CDR3 is CATSREGRTTGELFF. As DNA, the CDR3 is TGTGCCACCAGCAGAGAAGGCAGGACCACCGGGGAGCTGTTTTTT.

The chain joins TRBV7-2 to TRBJ1-3; maybe TRBD1 (5 bases). There are 14 residues in the CDR3. CDR1 is SGHTA, CDR2 FQGNSA, per germline. V was clipped by 5 bases and J by 4 bases, with 12 bases between them. CDR3 bases: TGTGCCAGCAGCCCAGGGACGATCGGAAACACCATATATTTT. This encodes CASSPGTIGNTIYF.

The V gene is TRBV7-8, the J gene TRBJ2-7, with no clear D. The germline V gene encodes CDR1 SGHVS and CDR2 FQNEAQ. CDR3 length: 12 residues. Trimming stripped 6 bases from V and 3 bases from J, with 9 bases between. The CDR3 coding sequence is TGTGCCAGCAGTTCATACAGCTACGAGCAGTACTTC. Protein sequence: CASSSYSYEQYF.

This clone was seen only a few times. The V and J genes are TRBV29-1 and TRBJ1-1; D possibly corresponds to TRBD1 (6 bases). The CDR3 sequence is 12 residues long. The V end lost 4 bases, the J end lost 7 bases, and 13 bases lay between the germline ends. Looked up from germline, CDR1 is SQVTM and CDR2 is ANQGSEA. CDR3 residues: CSVAQGRGEAFF. CDR3 DNA: TGCAGCGTTGCACAGGGTCGGGGTGAAGCTTTCTTT.

The chain is built from TRBV29-1 and TRBJ2-2; D may be TRBD1 or TRBD2 (5 bases each). Germline V CDR1 and CDR2: SQVTM, ANQGSEA. The CDR3 totals 14 residues. The germline V and J ends were trimmed by 7 bases and 1 base, with 13 bases remaining between them. The chain's CDR3 is CSGRDPRNTGELFF. The CDR3 DNA reads as TGCAGCGGCCGGGACCCACGGAACACCGGGGAGCTGTTTTTT.

The rearrangement links TRBV28 to TRBJ1-5; D might be TRBD1 (6 bases). Germline CDR1 and CDR2: MDHEN and SYDVKM. The CDR3 consists of 15 residues. The V gene lost 5 bases and the J gene lost 1 base, with 12 bases spanning the gap. For the CDR3, the DNA is TGTGCCAGCAGTCTGGTCAGGGGAAGCAATCAGCCCCAGCATTTT. It yields the protein CASSLVRGSNQPQHF.

This clone has only one observation. J is TRBJ1-1 and V is TRBV4-2; D perhaps matches TRBD1 (5 bases). Trimming shortened V by 0 bases and J by 10 bases, and 15 bases separated the two germline ends. The CDR3 sequence is 14 residues long. The germline gives CDR1 LGHNA, CDR2 YNFKEQ. CDR3 coding DNA: TGTGCCAGCAGCCAAGACGCCGGGGGAGGGAGAGCTTTCTTT. The encoded protein is CASSQDAGGGRAFF.

The chain links TRBV29-1 to TRBJ2-5; 7 nucleotides align to TRBD2. Trimming at V came to 4 bases and at J to 5 bases, leaving 7 bases not matched to a gene. Germline V lookup: CDR1 SQVTM, CDR2 ANQGSEA. This CDR3 spans 13 amino acids. The CDR3 bases are TGCAGCGTTGGGCAGGGAGGGAAGGAGACCCAGTACTTC. Translating it yields CSVGQGGKETQYF.

CDR3 nucleotides: TGTGCCAGCAGCGTAGGCCGAAAGTTTTCCGGGGAGCTGTTTTTT. This gives the protein CASSVGRKFSGELFF. This chain connects TRBV9 to TRBJ2-2; the D is unclear. The CDR3 contains 15 residues. With 0 bases removed from V and 6 bases from J, the gap between germline ends came to 12 bases. Germline values: CDR1 SGDLS, CDR2 YYNGEE.

The chain links TRBV28 to TRBJ1-1, with D tentatively TRBD1 (5 bases). CDR3 length equals 13 residues. Trimming removed 4 bases at V and 5 bases at J, with 11 bases between. Germline CDR1 reads MDHEN; CDR2 reads SYDVKM. The DNA of the CDR3 is TGTGCCAGCAGTTCTGCTGGGGGAACTGAAGCTTTCTTT. Translation gives CASSSAGGTEAFF.

The rearrangement joins TRBV19 to TRBJ1-4; no reliable D call. The CDR3 has 13 residues. The V gene's germline CDR1 is LNHDA and CDR2 SQIVND (reference sequence). V lost 3 bases, J lost 5 bases, and 7 bases lay in between. The CDR3 spells CASSMRRNEKLFF. The CDR3 nucleotides read TGTGCCAGTAGTATGCGGCGAAATGAAAAACTGTTTTTT.

This chain connects TRBV7-2 to TRBJ1-1; no firm D call. There are 14 residues in the CDR3. V dropped 1 base and J dropped 2 bases, with 8 bases sitting between them. Per the germline V gene, CDR1 is SGHTA and CDR2 is FQGNSA. The chain's CDR3 is CASSLVWGNTEAFF. Written as DNA, the CDR3 is TGTGCCAGCAGCTTAGTGTGGGGAAACACTGAAGCTTTCTTT. Filled out from reference TRBV7-2 and TRBJ1-1, the complete variable domain reads GAGVSQSPSNKVTEKGKDVELRCDPISGHTALYWYRQSLGQGLEFLIYFQGNSAPDKSGLPSDRFSAERTGGSVSTLTIQRTQQEDSAVYLCASSLVWGNTEAFFGQGTRLTVV.

This clone was picked up a small number of times. The gene calls are TRBV7-8 and TRBJ2-1; D is ambiguous. Trimming cost V 1 base and J 0 bases, with 4 bases left between them. The CDR3 has 14 residues. Germline CDR1 and CDR2: SGHVS and FQNEAQ. CDR3 coding DNA: TGTGCCAGCAGCTTAGTGGGCTCCTACAATGAGCAGTTCTTC. Residues: CASSLVGSYNEQFF.

The CDR3 DNA is TGTGCCAGCAGCCGGGACGGCTCCTACAATGAGCAGTTCTTC. Its translation: CASSRDGSYNEQFF. The chain has TRBV27 and TRBJ2-1; either TRBD1 or TRBD2 may supply D (5 bases each). The CDR3 extends over 14 amino acids. Germline V gives CDR1 MNHEY, CDR2 SMNVEV (reference sequence). Trimming took off 6 bases at V and 0 bases at J, with 9 bases between the two ends.

The gene calls are TRBV18 and TRBJ2-3; D unclear. Per germline, CDR1 KGHSH and CDR2 LQKENI. The V end lost 3 bases, the J end lost 3 bases, and 7 bases lay between the germline ends. This CDR3 has 13 residues. The DNA of the CDR3 is TGTGCCAGCTCACCGTCTATAACAGATACGCAGTATTTT. Its protein is CASSPSITDTQYF.

The rearrangement links TRBV9 to TRBJ2-5; TRBD1 aligns across 7 bases. From germline, CDR1 is SGDLS and CDR2 YYNGEE. J gave up 3 bases and V 0 bases, and 5 bases lay outside the gene matches. This CDR3 spans 15 amino acids. The CDR3, as DNA: TGTGCCAGCAGCGTAGGGGGACAGAAGGAAGAGACCCAGTACTTC. Translation gives CASSVGGQKEETQYF.

The chain uses TRBV28 and TRBJ2-7; 9 bases match TRBD1. This CDR3 comprises 14 residues. CDR1 is MDHEN, CDR2 SYDVKM, per germline. With 3 bases clipped from V and 4 bases from J, the junction kept 4 bases outside the gene matches. The CDR3 DNA sequence: TGTGCCAGCAGTTTCGACAGGGGGGGGTACGAGCAGTACTTC. It is translated as CASSFDRGGYEQYF.

This clone showed up just once. This chain joins TRBV16 and TRBJ2-7; D call uncertain. The CDR3 extends over 13 amino acids. Germline values: CDR1 KGHSY, CDR2 FQNENV. The germline V and J ends were trimmed by 5 bases and 0 bases, with 8 bases remaining between them. The CDR3 protein is CASSEPSSYEQYF. DNA for the CDR3: TGTGCCAGCAGCGAGCCGAGCTCCTACGAGCAGTACTTC. The full variable domain, its missing parts supplied by reference TRBV16 and TRBJ2-7, is GEEVAQTPKHLVRGEGQKAKLYCAPIKGHSYVFWYQQVLKNEFKFLISFQNENVFDETGMPKERFSAKCLPNSPCSLEIQATKLEDSAVYFCASSEPSSYEQYFGPGTRLTVT.

This chain joins TRBV13 and TRBJ2-4; 7 bases line up with TRBD2. CDR1 and CDR2 (germline): PRHDT, FYEKMQ (reference sequence). The CDR3 extends over 12 amino acids. V lost 5 bases to trimming and J lost 7 bases; unmatched junction nucleotides: 2. CDR3: CASSNGGNIQYF. The CDR3 coding sequence is TGTGCCAGCAGCAACGGGGGGAACATTCAGTACTTC.

The V and J genes are TRBV28 and TRBJ1-5; D not resolved. Germline CDR1 reads MDHEN; CDR2 reads SYDVKM. V shed 8 bases and J shed 3 bases, with 20 bases lying between them. The CDR3 is 16 amino acids. In DNA, the CDR3 is TGTGCCAGCCGTGTACCGGGCGTACGGATCAATCAGCCCCAGCATTTT. Translating it yields CASRVPGVRINQPQHF.

The chain employs TRBV15 and TRBJ1-5; D is unresolved. Trimming stripped 3 bases from V and 7 bases from J, with 13 bases between. Germline V CDR1 and CDR2: LNHNV, YYDKDF (reference sequence). The length of the CDR3 is 14 residues. For the CDR3, the DNA is TGTGCCACCAGCAGGGGCCTCGCGGGCCAGCCCCAGCATTTT. This gives the protein CATSRGLAGQPQHF. The variable domain in full, completed from reference TRBV15 and TRBJ1-5, reads DAMVIQNPRYQVTQFGKPVTLSCSQTLNHNVMYWYQQKSSQAPKLLFHYYDKDFNNEADTPDNFQSRRPNTSFCFLDIRSPGLGDTAMYLCATSRGLAGQPQHFGDGTRLSIL.

V and J are TRBV5-4 and TRBJ2-5; 7 bases are a match to TRBD2. The CDR3 loop spans 15 amino acids. Per germline, CDR1 SGHNT and CDR2 YYREEE (reference sequence). V dropped 0 bases and J dropped 1; count of bases not matched to a gene: 3. The CDR3 spells CASSLVPGGQETQYF. The CDR3, as DNA: TGTGCCAGCAGCTTGGTTCCGGGGGGCCAAGAGACCCAGTACTTC.

This chain joins TRBV27 and TRBJ2-5; 8 bases match TRBD1. V gave up 5 bases and J gave up 7 bases; unmatched junction bases: 9. The germline CDR1 and CDR2 sequences are MNHEY and SMNVEV (reference sequence). The CDR3 loop spans 14 amino acids. CDR3 amino acids: CASSPGTGYGTQYF. DNA of the CDR3: TGTGCCAGCAGTCCCGGGACAGGCTACGGGACCCAGTACTTC.

V and J are TRBV19 and TRBJ1-2; a possible D gene is TRBD1 (6 bases). The CDR3 sequence is 14 residues long. Deletions cut 4 bases from V and 5 bases from J, with 14 bases between. From germline, CDR1 is LNHDA and CDR2 SQIVND (reference sequence). DNA of the CDR3: TGTGCCAGTAGTACTTGGGACACGGAGTATGGCTACACCTTC. This translates into CASSTWDTEYGYTF.